One sample yielded the 5 T cell receptor beta chains listed below, sequenced in a study of shared clonotypes between healthy human individuals. Profiling relied on immunoSEQ multiplex PCR, and the TCRdb table lists in-frame clones only, not all of them. Among a few million clones listed, 85% to 95% were seen once. Sequencing used naive CD4+ T cells sorted from blood. Subset denoted: CD45RA+ positively selected. These receptors all stem from a man between 18 and 35 years old in good health.

The chain recombines TRBV29-1 with TRBJ1-1, with 7 positions matching TRBD1. This CDR3 has 11 residues. The V segment lost 5 bases and the J segment 4 bases; nucleotides outside the gene matches: 1. Looked up from germline, CDR1 is SQVTM and CDR2 is ANQGSEA. The DNA of the CDR3 is TGCAGCGTTTACAGGGGCACTGAAGCTTTCTTT. Translating gives CSVYRGTEAFF.

In its sample, this clone was seen once. Other DNA sequences in this specimen translate into the identical CDR3. The V gene is TRBV7-9, the J gene TRBJ2-1, with 7 bases identical to TRBD2. V lost 0 bases and J lost 7; bases outside the gene matches: 0. CDR3 length: 13 amino acids. Germline lookup yields CDR1 SEHNR and CDR2 FQNEAQ (reference sequence). This CDR3 reads CASSLAGGNEQFF. CDR3 nucleotide sequence: TGTGCCAGCAGCTTAGCGGGGGGGAATGAGCAGTTCTTC.

The chain links TRBV15 to TRBJ2-2; D uncertain. Trimming pared 1 base from V and 1 base from J, leaving 4 bases between. Per germline, CDR1 LNHNV and CDR2 YYDKDF (reference sequence). The CDR3 covers 14 residues. The CDR3 sequence is CATSRGRNTGELFF. The CDR3 coding sequence is TGTGCCACCAGCAGAGGACGGAACACCGGGGAGCTGTTTTTT.

V gene TRBV30 combines with J gene TRBJ2-4; D perhaps matches TRBD1 (5 bases). Trimming stripped 8 bases from V and 0 bases from J, with 17 bases between. Germline V lookup: CDR1 GTSNPN, CDR2 SVGIG (reference sequence). The CDR3 covers 15 residues. The CDR3 DNA is TGTGCCATGGAGCCAGGGTTGGGAGCCAAAAACATTCAGTACTTC. Residues: CAMEPGLGAKNIQYF.

This chain joins TRBV11-2 and TRBJ2-2; D perhaps matches TRBD2 (6 bases). This CDR3 spans 16 amino acids. Germline lookup yields CDR1 SGHAT and CDR2 FQNNGV. Trimming cost V 1 base and J 2 bases, with 11 bases left between them. Written as DNA, the CDR3 is TGTGCCAGCAGCTTAGGTGGGCGGGGAAACACCGGGGAGCTGTTTTTT. Translated, it gives CASSLGGRGNTGELFF.